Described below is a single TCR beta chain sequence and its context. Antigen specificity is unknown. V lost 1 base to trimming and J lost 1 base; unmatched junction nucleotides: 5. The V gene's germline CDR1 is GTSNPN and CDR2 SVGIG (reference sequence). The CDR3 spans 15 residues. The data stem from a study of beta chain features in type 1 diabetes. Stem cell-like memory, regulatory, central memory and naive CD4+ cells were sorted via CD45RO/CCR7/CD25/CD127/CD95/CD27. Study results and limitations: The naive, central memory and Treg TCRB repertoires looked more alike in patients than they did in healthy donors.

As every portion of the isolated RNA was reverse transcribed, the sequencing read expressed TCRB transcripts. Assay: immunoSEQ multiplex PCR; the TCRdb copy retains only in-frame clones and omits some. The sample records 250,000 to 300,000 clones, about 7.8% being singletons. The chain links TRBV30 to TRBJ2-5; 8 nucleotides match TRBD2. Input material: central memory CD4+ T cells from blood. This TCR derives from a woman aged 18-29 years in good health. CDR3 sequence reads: CAWSAGGPLQETQYF. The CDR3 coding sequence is TGTGCCTGGAGTGCGGGAGGGCCCCTCCAAGAGACCCAGTACTTC.